These 29 T cell receptor beta chains originate from one sample sequenced in a study of identical twins. TCRdb reprocessed the 5' RACE reads with MiXCR, giving one entry per CDR3 protein. The table shows about 790,000 distinct CDR3 sequences, with 15% to 20% occurring only once. This same sample was also part of a study on T cells expressing NK-cell markers.

The sample consisted of PBMCs. The origin of the receptors is a woman between 18 and 30 years old in good health.

This clonotype appeared a few times. The chain joins TRBV27 to TRBJ2-1, with D perhaps matching TRBD1 (8 bases). The germline V gene has CDR1 MNHEY and CDR2 SMNVEV (reference sequence). V gave up 4 bases and J gave up 6 bases, with 16 bases separating them. The CDR3 is made up of 15 amino acids. The CDR3 DNA sequence: TGTGCCAGCAGTTCACGGACAGGGAGGGTCAATGAGCAGTTCTTC. Amino acids: CASSSRTGRVNEQFF.

The sample holds a few counts of this clonotype. J is TRBJ2-7 and V is TRBV5-1; 8 bases map to TRBD1. CDR1 is SGHRS, CDR2 YFSETQ, per germline. The V and J ends lost 0 bases and 7 bases, in that order; junction bases with no gene match: 6. The CDR3 sequence is 14 residues long. The CDR3 protein is CASSLEQGAREQYF. The CDR3 DNA reads as TGCGCCAGCAGCTTGGAGCAGGGGGCAAGGGAGCAGTACTTC.

The chain employs TRBV20-1 and TRBJ2-7; TRBD1 aligns across 10 bases. Trimming took 7 bases from V and 5 from J; bases not matched to a gene: 8. The CDR3 contains 13 residues. Per the germline V gene, CDR1 is DFQATT and CDR2 is SNEGSKA (reference sequence). CDR3 nucleotides: TGCAGTGGGGGGGACAGGGGAGCGGACGAGCAGTACTTC. This translates into CSGGDRGADEQYF.

The rearrangement joins TRBV27 to TRBJ2-7, with 7 bases fitting TRBD1. The J segment lost 3 bases and the V segment lost 0 bases, leaving 11 bases of the junction unmatched. Germline assignment: CDR1 MNHEY and CDR2 SMNVEV (reference sequence). The CDR3 is 17 amino acids. CDR3 protein: CASSLSLRQGRFYEQYF. CDR3 DNA: TGTGCCAGCAGTTTATCCCTCCGACAGGGTCGGTTCTACGAGCAGTACTTC.

The chain is built from TRBV7-8 and TRBJ2-2; 14 bases align to TRBD2. Germline-derived CDR1 and CDR2 are SGHVS and FQNEAQ. V was clipped by 5 bases and J by 6 bases; unmatched bases: 5. CDR3 length: 16 amino acids. The chain's CDR3 is CASSQPTSGRAGELFF. For the CDR3, the DNA is TGTGCCAGCAGCCAACCGACTAGCGGGAGGGCCGGGGAGCTGTTTTTT.

This clonotype came up a few times. This chain connects TRBV7-9 to TRBJ1-4; D unresolved. Germline-derived CDR1 and CDR2 are SEHNR and FQNEAQ (reference sequence). The CDR3 contains 13 residues. V dropped 6 bases and J dropped 7 bases, with 12 bases sitting between them. Here the CDR3 DNA reads TGTGCCAGCAGGTGGCTGGTTGGTGAAAAACTGTTTTTT. This translates into CASRWLVGEKLFF.

The sample holds a few counts of this clonotype. The chain combines TRBV15 with TRBJ1-1; D is possibly TRBD1 (6 bases). The CDR3 runs to 12 residues. V was shortened by 7 bases and J by 4 bases, with 10 bases between the two germline ends. The V gene's germline CDR1 is LNHNV and CDR2 YYDKDF (reference sequence). The CDR3 sequence: CATKGGGTEAFF. The CDR3 coding sequence is TGTGCCACCAAAGGGGGGGGCACTGAAGCTTTCTTT.

In DNA, the CDR3 is TGTGCCAGCAGTTTCAGTATGGAGGGAAGAGGAGATACGCAGTATTTT. Translation: CASSFSMEGRGDTQYF. The rearrangement links TRBV12-3 or TRBV12-4 to TRBJ2-3; D may be TRBD2 (6 bases). Trimming pared 3 bases from V and 5 bases from J, leaving 18 bases between. This CDR3 comprises 16 residues.

The V and J genes are TRBV19 and TRBJ2-1; perhaps D is TRBD1 or TRBD2 (5 bases each). This CDR3 comprises 15 residues. V was shortened by 3 bases and J by 6 bases, with 15 bases between the two germline ends. In germline, CDR1 is LNHDA, CDR2 SQIVND (reference sequence). The CDR3 is CASSMLVLGGNEQFF. As DNA, the CDR3 is TGTGCCAGTAGTATGCTAGTCCTTGGGGGCAATGAGCAGTTCTTC.

This chain joins TRBV12-3 or TRBV12-4 and TRBJ2-3; TRBD1 aligns across 7 bases. CDR3 length equals 16 residues. The ends lost 3 bases at V and 0 bases at J; junction bases unmatched: 6. CDR3 coding DNA: TGTGCCAGCAGTTTTTGGGGGACAGCCAGCACAGATACGCAGTATTTT. This translates into CASSFWGTASTDTQYF.

The gene calls are TRBV7-2 and TRBJ2-2; D uncertain. Germline V gene lookup returns CDR1 SGHTA and CDR2 FQGNSA. V shed 5 bases and J shed 2 bases, with 12 bases lying between them. The CDR3 runs 15 residues. CDR3 bases: TGTGCCAGCAGCCCCCGGAACAGCAACACCGGGGAGCTGTTTTTT. Amino acid sequence: CASSPRNSNTGELFF.

This clonotype occurred a few times. The chain carries TRBV6-5 and TRBJ2-1; 7 nucleotides match TRBD1. Germline V gene sequence: CDR1 MNHEY, CDR2 SVGAGI. This CDR3 comprises 11 residues. V trimming: 7 bases; J trimming: 8 bases; junction bases outside the gene matches: 2. CDR3 loop: CASTQGDEQFF. The DNA for the CDR3 is TGTGCCAGCACCCAGGGGGATGAGCAGTTCTTC.

The genes are TRBV29-1 and TRBJ1-1, with 7 bases that match TRBD1. The CDR3 sequence is 14 residues long. The junction had 12 bases not matched to a gene; V was cut back by 6 bases and J by 5 bases. From germline, CDR1 is SQVTM and CDR2 ANQGSEA. The CDR3 bases are TGCAGCGTCGCGTTCTTGACAGGGCAGACTGAAGCTTTCTTT. This gives the protein CSVAFLTGQTEAFF. The entire variable domain, with the rest obtained from reference TRBV29-1 and TRBJ1-1, is as follows: SAVISQKPSRDICQRGTSLTIQCQVDSQVTMMFWYRQQPGQSLTLIATANQGSEATYESGFVIDKFPISRPNLTFSTLTVSNMSPEDSSIYLCSVAFLTGQTEAFFGQGTRLTVV.

This clonotype turned up a few times. The CDR3 DNA is TGTGCCAGCACCCCGACAGGGGCAGGCTCCCAGTACTTC. Translation: CASTPTGAGSQYF. The V call is TRBV12-3 or TRBV12-4, the J call TRBJ2-5, with 8 bases that match TRBD1. The CDR3 extends over 13 amino acids. V dropped 7 bases and J dropped 9; count of bases not matched to a gene: 10.

The V and J genes are TRBV10-3 and TRBJ2-2, with D unresolved. Germline V lookup: CDR1 ENHRY, CDR2 SYGVKD. The CDR3 loop spans 13 amino acids. Trimming cost V 6 bases and J 4 bases, with 9 bases left between them. The CDR3 loop reads CAIRPVVTGELFF. DNA for the CDR3: TGTGCCATCAGGCCGGTCGTCACCGGGGAGCTGTTTTTT.

This rearrangement joins TRBV5-4 to TRBJ2-1; D may be TRBD2 (5 bases). The CDR3 is 15 residues long. From germline, CDR1 is SGHNT and CDR2 YYREEE (reference sequence). V was shortened by 4 bases and J by 4 bases, with 15 bases between the two germline ends. CDR3 amino acids: CASSERGLHYNEQFF. Written as DNA, the CDR3 is TGTGCCAGCAGCGAAAGAGGACTCCATTACAATGAGCAGTTCTTC.

This clonotype was seen more than once but under ten times. The chain is built from TRBV20-1 and TRBJ2-5; no clear D gene. V lost 0 bases, J lost 2 bases, and 13 bases lay in between. The CDR3 loop spans 15 amino acids. The germline V gene encodes CDR1 DFQATT and CDR2 SNEGSKA (reference sequence). This CDR3 reads CSARDPRAGQETQYF. CDR3 nucleotides: TGCAGTGCTAGAGATCCCCGGGCCGGTCAAGAGACCCAGTACTTC.

This clonotype was seen just once. This rearrangement joins TRBV3-1 to TRBJ2-7, with 10 bases identical to TRBD1. The CDR3 totals 14 residues. Trimming took 4 bases from V and 5 from J; bases not matched to a gene: 5. Germline CDR1 LGHDT, CDR2 YNNKEL (reference sequence). CDR3 in DNA: TGTGCCAGCAGCCGGACAGGGGGAAGAGACGAGCAGTACTTC. Translation gives CASSRTGGRDEQYF.

The V call is TRBV24-1, the J call TRBJ2-5; D is ambiguous. This CDR3 is 13 amino acids long. V was cut by 0 bases and J by 0 bases, with 1 base left in between. Germline CDR1 is KGHDR and CDR2 is SFDVKD. CDR3 sequence (DNA): TGTGCCACCAGTGATTTGGACCAAGAGACCCAGTACTTC. Its translation is CATSDLDQETQYF.

This chain connects TRBV29-1 to TRBJ2-1; D is ambiguous. The V gene's germline CDR1 is SQVTM and CDR2 ANQGSEA. V dropped 7 bases and J dropped 6 bases, with 10 bases sitting between them. The CDR3 consists of 11 residues. The CDR3: CSAGRFNEQFF. CDR3 DNA sequence: TGCAGCGCTGGACGGTTCAATGAGCAGTTCTTC.

The chain joins TRBV12-3 or TRBV12-4 to TRBJ2-7; D call uncertain. Trimming removed 5 bases at V and 2 bases at J, with 19 bases between. The length of the CDR3 is 16 residues. The CDR3 loop is CASSRRPDSYPYEQYF. The CDR3 bases are TGTGCCAGCAGTCGAAGACCTGACTCCTACCCCTACGAGCAGTACTTC.

This clonotype was picked up many times. This chain joins TRBV12-3 or TRBV12-4 and TRBJ2-1, with D possibly matching TRBD1 (6 bases). Trimming cost V 8 bases and J 10 bases, with 12 bases left between them. The CDR3 has 11 amino acids. The CDR3 DNA reads as TGTGCCAGCGAGGTGACAGGCGAGCAGTTCTTC. It yields the protein CASEVTGEQFF.

V gene TRBV5-1 combines with J gene TRBJ2-7, with D uncertain. Between the trimmed V and J ends, which lost 7 bases and 2 bases, there was a span of 13 bases. The CDR3 loop spans 13 amino acids. From germline, CDR1 is SGHRS and CDR2 YFSETQ. This chain's CDR3 is CASGRDGPYEQYF. Written as DNA, the CDR3 is TGCGCCAGCGGGCGTGACGGCCCCTACGAGCAGTACTTC.

This clonotype was seen a handful of times. This rearrangement joins TRBV29-1 to TRBJ1-5; D is perhaps TRBD1 (5 bases). This CDR3 has 14 amino acids. Trimming shortened V by 0 bases and J by 11 bases, and 17 bases separated the two germline ends. Germline V gives CDR1 SQVTM, CDR2 ANQGSEA. CDR3 sequence (DNA): TGCAGCGTTGAAGATTCAGGGTGGGACCGAACCCAGCATTTT. Translated: CSVEDSGWDRTQHF. Full variable domain (missing parts from reference TRBV29-1 and TRBJ1-5): SAVISQKPSRDICQRGTSLTIQCQVDSQVTMMFWYRQQPGQSLTLIATANQGSEATYESGFVIDKFPISRPNLTFSTLTVSNMSPEDSSIYLCSVEDSGWDRTQHFGDGTRLSIL.

The chain has TRBV20-1 and TRBJ2-7, with D maybe TRBD1 (6 bases). Between the trimmed V and J ends, which lost 5 bases and 7 bases, there was a span of 24 bases. Germline CDR1 and CDR2: DFQATT and SNEGSKA (reference sequence). The length of the CDR3 is 15 residues. The CDR3 DNA follows: TGCAGTGCTCCCCGAACCCGGGCCAGGGGTGCGGAGCAGTACTTC. This codes for CSAPRTRARGAEQYF.

This clonotype was seen a few times. This chain links TRBV6-5 with TRBJ2-1, with D maybe TRBD1 (5 bases). This CDR3 is built from 15 residues. V lost 0 bases and J 3 bases, leaving 9 bases between the germline ends. CDR1 MNHEY and CDR2 SVGAGI come from the germline V gene. CDR3 DNA sequence: TGTGCCAGCAGTTACTCGCTAGGGGACTACAATGAGCAGTTCTTC. It encodes CASSYSLGDYNEQFF.

The chain links TRBV12-3 or TRBV12-4 to TRBJ2-7; 10 positions match TRBD2. This CDR3 has 15 residues. Trimming at V came to 3 bases and at J to 1 base, leaving 3 bases not matched to a gene. In nucleotides, the CDR3 is TGTGCCAGCAGTTTTCGTAGCGGGAGGTCCTACGAGCAGTACTTC. Translated: CASSFRSGRSYEQYF.

V is TRBV5-6 and J is TRBJ2-3, with D possibly TRBD2 on 6 matching bases. The germline gives CDR1 SGHDT, CDR2 YYEEEE. CDR3 size: 13 residues. Deletions cut 4 bases from V and 5 bases from J, with 11 bases between. This CDR3 is CASSRGVEDTQYF. For the CDR3, the DNA is TGTGCCAGCAGCCGCGGGGTAGAAGATACGCAGTATTTT.

This clonotype was picked up a small number of times. CDR3 sequence: CASSSGGWYEQYF. In DNA, the CDR3 is TGTGCCAGCAGCTCAGGGGGTTGGTACGAGCAGTACTTC. The V gene is TRBV7-2, the J gene TRBJ2-7; 7 bases are a match to TRBD1. The germline V gene has CDR1 SGHTA and CDR2 FQGNSA. Trimming at V came to 4 bases and at J to 4 bases, leaving 4 bases not matched to a gene. The CDR3 contains 13 residues.